These 10 T cell receptor beta chains share one sample of origin, sequenced in a study of blood T cell repertoires in COVID-19. The repertoire was sequenced with immunoSEQ multiplex PCR; TCRdb's copy has only in-frame clones and lacks some. Altogether a few hundred thousand clones are present, approximately 88% being singletons, with the ten largest covering about 1%. Sequenced input: PBMCs or T cells enriched from blood (not recorded which). These receptor sequences come from a woman in her twenties or thirties who had recovered from COVID-19.

This clone appeared a single time. V is TRBV5-1 and J is TRBJ1-4; D is perhaps TRBD1 (5 bases). The length of the CDR3 is 14 residues. V shed 2 bases and J shed 6 bases, with 11 bases lying between them. Germline CDR1 is SGHRS and CDR2 is YFSETQ. The chain's CDR3 is CASSFKGIYEKLFF. For the CDR3, the DNA is TGCGCCAGCAGCTTTAAGGGGATCTATGAAAAACTGTTTTTT.

This clone was seen just once. The J gene is TRBJ2-1, the V gene TRBV7-2; the match to TRBD2 covers 9 bases. The junction had 4 bases not matched to a gene; V was cut back by 5 bases and J by 2 bases. The CDR3 has 15 amino acids. Germline V lookup: CDR1 SGHTA, CDR2 FQGNSA. For the CDR3, the DNA is TGTGCCAGCAGCACGGGACTAGCCACCTACAATGAGCAGTTCTTC. Translation: CASSTGLATYNEQFF.

The J gene is TRBJ2-7, the V gene TRBV28; 7 positions match TRBD1. This CDR3 has 15 amino acids. J lost 6 bases, V lost 6 bases, and 14 bases had no gene match. The germline V gene has CDR1 MDHEN and CDR2 SYDVKM. The CDR3 DNA is TGTGCCAGCAGATGGAGACGGGACAGTTTTTCCGAGCAGTACTTC. Its translation: CASRWRRDSFSEQYF.

The chain recombines TRBV27 with TRBJ2-2; no clear D gene. The CDR3 has 13 residues. Trimming shortened V by 6 bases and J by 2 bases, and 7 bases separated the two germline ends. Germline CDR1 MNHEY, CDR2 SMNVEV (reference sequence). CDR3 sequence: CASRRFNTGELFF. In DNA form, the CDR3 reads TGTGCCAGCAGGCGCTTCAACACCGGGGAGCTGTTTTTT.

V gene TRBV7-9 combines with J gene TRBJ1-2, with D maybe TRBD1 (5 bases). The CDR3 totals 16 residues. CDR1 and CDR2 from the germline V gene are SEHNR and FQNEAQ (reference sequence). Between the trimmed V and J ends, which lost 4 bases and 4 bases, there was a span of 19 bases. This CDR3 is CASSWGGNTPSYGYTF. CDR3 nucleotides: TGTGCCAGCAGCTGGGGGGGAAACACTCCGTCCTATGGCTACACCTTC. The full variable domain, rest sourced from reference TRBV7-9 and TRBJ1-2, is DTGVSQNPRHKITKRGQNVTFRCDPISEHNRLYWYRQTLGQGPEFLTYFQNEAQLEKSRLLSDRFSAERPKGSFSTLEIQRTEQGDSAMYLCASSWGGNTPSYGYTFGSGTRLTVV.

Worth noting for this clone: The same CDR3 arises from other DNA sequences in this sample as well. The chain combines TRBV28 with TRBJ2-2, with a possible D match to TRBD1 (6 bases). V was clipped by 5 bases and J by 3 bases, with 10 bases between them. Looked up from germline, CDR1 is MDHEN and CDR2 is SYDVKM. The CDR3 sequence is 14 residues long. The CDR3 is CASSTTGYTGELFF. The CDR3 region has the DNA TGTGCCAGCAGTACGACAGGTTACACCGGGGAGCTGTTTTTT.

This chain connects TRBV5-6 to TRBJ1-1; 9 positions agree with TRBD1. Trimming cost V 3 bases and J 5 bases; bases outside gene matches: 8. The CDR3 covers 15 residues. Germline V gene lookup returns CDR1 SGHDT and CDR2 YYEEEE. As DNA, the CDR3 is TGTGCCAGCAGCTGGGGACAGGGTAGTGGAACTGAAGCTTTCTTT. Residues: CASSWGQGSGTEAFF.

V is TRBV9 and J is TRBJ2-2, with 9 bases fitting TRBD2. The CDR3 totals 18 residues. The V segment lost 2 bases and the J segment 5 bases; nucleotides outside the gene matches: 13. Looked up from germline, CDR1 is SGDLS and CDR2 is YYNGEE. The CDR3 is CASSVSLAGDGFTGELFF. The CDR3 region has the DNA TGTGCCAGCAGCGTCTCATTAGCGGGAGATGGGTTTACCGGGGAGCTGTTTTTT. The full variable domain, rest sourced from reference TRBV9 and TRBJ2-2, is DSGVTQTPKHLITATGQRVTLRCSPRSGDLSVYWYQQSLDQGLQFLIQYYNGEERAKGNILERFSAQQFPDLHSELNLSSLELGDSALYFCASSVSLAGDGFTGELFFGEGSRLTVL.

As DNA, the CDR3 is TGTGCCAGCAGCTTAAAGGGCGGGACTAGCGCCTACAATGAGCAGTTCTTC. Protein sequence: CASSLKGGTSAYNEQFF. This rearrangement joins TRBV7-3 to TRBJ2-1; TRBD2 aligns across 10 bases. Per the germline V gene, CDR1 is SGHTA and CDR2 is FQGTGA. The trim removed 1 base at V and 2 bases at J, leaving 5 bases unmatched. The CDR3 consists of 17 residues.

This clone was counted a single time. CDR3 nucleotides: TGTGCCAGCAGCTTATTCGCCGGGGGGGAAAAACTGTTTTTT. This gives the protein CASSLFAGGEKLFF. J is TRBJ1-4 and V is TRBV7-2; D perhaps matches TRBD1 (5 bases). Germline V gene lookup returns CDR1 SGHTA and CDR2 FQGNSA. The CDR3 is 14 residues long. V gave up 2 bases and J gave up 8 bases, with 12 bases separating them.